These 27 T cell receptor beta chains came from one sample sequenced in a study of T-cell memory formation after mild COVID-19. MiXCR, run by TCRdb on the 5' RACE reads, gives a single entry per CDR3 protein. The sample shows 350,000 to 500,000 distinct CDR3 sequences, about a quarter of them seen only once. The source material was PBMCs or a T cell subset sorted from them (not recorded which). The receptors shown here come from an adult woman who had mild COVID-19 (a few samples of this study predate the infection). Cell type and time point are not known.

The chain combines TRBV25-1 with TRBJ2-7, with 8 bases identical to TRBD1. V was pared by 9 bases and J by 0 bases, with 7 bases of the junction left unmatched. CDR3 length: 14 amino acids. Germline lookup yields CDR1 MGHDK and CDR2 SYGVNS. The CDR3 is CASDRGGTSYEQYF. For the CDR3, the DNA is TGTGCCAGTGACAGGGGTGGAACCTCCTACGAGCAGTACTTC.

The chain carries TRBV6-2 or TRBV6-3 and TRBJ2-1, with 10 bases identical to TRBD2. Germline V gives CDR1 MNHEY, CDR2 SVGEGT. CDR3 length: 17 amino acids. V gave up 0 bases and J gave up 8 bases; unmatched junction bases: 10. CDR3 amino acids: CASSYSFSSGSSYEQFF. The CDR3, as DNA: TGTGCCAGCAGTTACTCTTTTTCTAGCGGGAGTTCTTATGAGCAGTTCTTC.

This clonotype was picked up a small number of times. This chain connects TRBV2 to TRBJ2-2, with TRBD2 matching over 8 bases. CDR1 and CDR2 from the germline V gene are SNHLY and FYNNEI. J gave up 5 bases and V 6 bases, and 17 bases lay outside the gene matches. This CDR3 spans 18 amino acids. The CDR3 region is CASRDIRRAGGQTGELFF. In DNA, the CDR3 is TGTGCCAGCAGGGATATCCGCAGGGCGGGGGGTCAGACCGGGGAGCTGTTTTTT.

This sequence joins TRBV12-3 or TRBV12-4 and TRBJ1-1; the D gene is possibly TRBD1 (5 bases). The V end lost 6 bases, the J end lost 1 base, and 18 bases lay between the germline ends. This CDR3 has 16 amino acids. CDR3: CASSYAGRLGNTEAFF. DNA of the CDR3: TGTGCCAGCAGCTACGCAGGGAGGTTAGGGAACACTGAAGCTTTCTTT.

The sample holds a few counts of this clonotype. V and J are TRBV9 and TRBJ2-2; 16 bases are a match to TRBD2. This CDR3 has 17 amino acids. From germline, CDR1 is SGDLS and CDR2 YYNGEE. V shed 5 bases, J shed 6 bases, and the junction held 7 bases outside the gene matches. The chain's CDR3 is CASRPGLAGGPAGELFF. CDR3 bases: TGTGCCAGCAGACCGGGACTAGCGGGAGGGCCAGCCGGGGAGCTGTTTTTT. Together with reference TRBV9 and TRBJ2-2, the CDR3 gives the full variable domain: DSGVTQTPKHLITATGQRVTLRCSPRSGDLSVYWYQQSLDQGLQFLIQYYNGEERAKGNILERFSAQQFPDLHSELNLSSLELGDSALYFCASRPGLAGGPAGELFFGEGSRLTVL.

This chain links TRBV25-1 with TRBJ2-3, with D perhaps being TRBD1 or TRBD2 (6 bases each). CDR3 length: 15 amino acids. Germline assignment: CDR1 MGHDK and CDR2 SYGVNS. The V end was cut by 3 bases, the J end by 2 bases, with 12 bases between. The CDR3 region is CASSDGGRPTDTQYF. In nucleotides, the CDR3 is TGTGCCAGCAGTGACGGGGGCAGGCCCACAGATACGCAGTATTTT.

The table lists this clonotype with many counts. The genes are TRBV29-1 and TRBJ1-5, with TRBD1 identical over 7 bases. Germline V lookup: CDR1 SQVTM, CDR2 ANQGSEA. The ends lost 3 bases at V and 7 bases at J; junction bases unmatched: 6. This CDR3 comprises 13 residues. CDR3 residues: CSVETGHNQPQHF. CDR3 nucleotides: TGCAGCGTTGAGACAGGGCATAACCAGCCCCAGCATTTT.

V gene TRBV5-5 combines with J gene TRBJ1-5; D call uncertain. The CDR3 spans 15 residues. V was trimmed by 0 bases and J by 0 bases, leaving 7 bases between them. Per the germline V gene, CDR1 is SGHKS and CDR2 is YYEKEE (reference sequence). The CDR3 region is CASSLGGHSNQPQHF. CDR3 DNA: TGTGCCAGCAGCTTGGGAGGGCATAGCAATCAGCCCCAGCATTTT.

The rearrangement joins TRBV3-1 to TRBJ2-1; 7 bases match TRBD2. Trimming took 10 bases from V and 11 from J; bases not matched to a gene: 8. CDR3 size: 11 residues. Germline-derived CDR1 and CDR2 are LGHDT and YNNKEL (reference sequence). In DNA, the CDR3 is TGTGCCACAGCCTCGACTAGCAAGCAGTTCTTC. Protein sequence: CATASTSKQFF.

CDR3 in amino acids: CASSLTGGAFETQYF. For the CDR3, the DNA is TGTGCCAGCAGTTTGACCGGGGGGGCGTTCGAGACCCAGTACTTC. This sequence joins TRBV12-3 or TRBV12-4 and TRBJ2-5, with 8 positions matching TRBD2. The V segment lost 3 bases and the J segment 5 bases; nucleotides outside the gene matches: 8. This CDR3 is 15 amino acids long.

DNA of the CDR3: TGTGCCAGCAGCTTAAATCAGGGATCGAAGCAGTTCTTC. Protein product: CASSLNQGSKQFF. The rearrangement joins TRBV11-3 to TRBJ2-1; D possibly corresponds to TRBD1 (5 bases). Germline CDR1 reads SGHNT; CDR2 reads YENEEA. CDR3 size: 13 residues. Deletions cut 2 bases from V and 11 bases from J, with 13 bases between.

This clonotype was found a few times. The DNA of the CDR3 is TGTGCCAGCAGTTTAGCGACTAGCGGGACCGGTGAGCAGTTCTTC. Its translation: CASSLATSGTGEQFF. This chain joins TRBV12-3 or TRBV12-4 and TRBJ2-1, with 11 bases fitting TRBD2. This CDR3 is built from 15 residues. The trim removed 0 bases at V and 9 bases at J, leaving 4 bases unmatched.

CDR3 sequence: CASSSRTGRLGNTIYF. The CDR3 nucleotides read TGTGCCAGCAGCTCTCGTACAGGGCGCCTGGGGAACACCATATATTTT. The J gene is TRBJ1-3, the V gene TRBV5-4; perhaps TRBD1 as D (6 bases). V was shortened by 3 bases and J by 7 bases, with 20 bases between the two germline ends. The germline gives CDR1 SGHNT, CDR2 YYREEE (reference sequence). The CDR3 spans 16 residues.

The chain carries TRBV15 and TRBJ2-5; tentative D call: TRBD1 (5 bases). V shed 5 bases and J shed 5 bases, with 21 bases lying between them. This CDR3 has 16 amino acids. In germline, CDR1 is LNHNV, CDR2 YYDKDF (reference sequence). The CDR3, as DNA: TGTGCCACCAGCGGGTTTCTGGACAAGGCTGCGGAGACCCAGTACTTC. This gives the protein CATSGFLDKAAETQYF.

This clonotype was detected a few times. The DNA of the CDR3 is TGTGCCAGTAGGGTTCAGGTAACGACCGAGCAGTTCTTC. Encoded protein: CASRVQVTTEQFF. The rearrangement uses TRBV19 and TRBJ2-1; no clear D. The CDR3 is 13 residues long. CDR1 is LNHDA and CDR2 is SQIVND in the germline V gene (reference sequence). Trimming stripped 6 bases from V and 10 bases from J, with 16 bases between. The whole variable domain, remainder taken from reference TRBV19 and TRBJ2-1, is DGGITQSPKYLFRKEGQNVTLSCEQNLNHDAMYWYRQDPGQGLRLIYYSQIVNDFQKGDIAEGYSVSREKKESFPLTVTSAQKNPTAFYLCASRVQVTTEQFFGPGTRLTVL.

In its sample, this clonotype was seen a few times. The chain is built from TRBV19 and TRBJ1-5; TRBD1 is a possible D gene (5 bases). Germline V gene lookup returns CDR1 LNHDA and CDR2 SQIVND (reference sequence). The CDR3 totals 17 residues. Trimming shortened V by 3 bases and J by 0 bases, and 15 bases separated the two germline ends. Here the CDR3 reads CASSIKLVRDSNQPQHF. CDR3 bases: TGTGCCAGTAGTATTAAGCTGGTCAGGGATAGCAATCAGCCCCAGCATTTT.

This clonotype was detected a few times. This chain connects TRBV5-1 to TRBJ1-1; maybe TRBD1 (5 bases). The germline gives CDR1 SGHRS, CDR2 YFSETQ. CDR3 length: 17 amino acids. V was cut by 4 bases and J by 6 bases, with 25 bases left in between. In DNA form, the CDR3 reads TGCGCCAGCAGCATAGGATCTGGGGGAACCCTTGAGGCTGAAGCTTTCTTT. Protein: CASSIGSGGTLEAEAFF.

This clonotype showed up just a few times. This chain joins TRBV4-3 and TRBJ2-1, with 8 bases matching TRBD2. Germline V lookup: CDR1 LGHNA, CDR2 YSLEER. There are 15 residues in the CDR3. Trimming took 0 bases from V and 4 from J; bases not matched to a gene: 2. Here the CDR3 DNA reads TGCGCCAGCAGCCAAGATGAGCGGGGGTACAATGAGCAGTTCTTC. Its translation is CASSQDERGYNEQFF.

The J gene is TRBJ1-1, the V gene TRBV5-1, with a weak D call TRBD1 (5 bases). The CDR3 has 15 residues. The V end was cut by 4 bases, the J end by 1 base, with 14 bases between. Germline CDR1 reads SGHRS; CDR2 reads YFSETQ. This CDR3 reads CASSAGDGQNTEAFF. The CDR3 DNA sequence: TGCGCCAGCAGCGCGGGAGATGGACAGAACACTGAAGCTTTCTTT.

Only one count was recorded for this clonotype. V usage is TRBV29-1 and J usage is TRBJ1-5, with D perhaps matching TRBD1 (5 bases). CDR3 length equals 14 residues. V was cut by 6 bases and J by 2 bases, with 14 bases left in between. Germline CDR1 SQVTM, CDR2 ANQGSEA. The CDR3 DNA follows: TGCAGCGTCTTAAATACGACAGGCAATCAGCCCCAGCATTTT. This codes for CSVLNTTGNQPQHF. Using reference TRBV29-1 and TRBJ1-5 for the parts outside the CDR3, the full variable domain is SAVISQKPSRDICQRGTSLTIQCQVDSQVTMMFWYRQQPGQSLTLIATANQGSEATYESGFVIDKFPISRPNLTFSTLTVSNMSPEDSSIYLCSVLNTTGNQPQHFGDGTRLSIL.

The rearrangement links TRBV5-6 to TRBJ2-4; 7 bases are a match to TRBD2. This CDR3 has 16 amino acids. Germline-derived CDR1 and CDR2 are SGHDT and YYEEEE. V shed 0 bases, J shed 4 bases, and the junction held 7 bases outside the gene matches. The chain's CDR3 is CASSLVLTSQKNIQYF. The CDR3 DNA is TGTGCCAGCAGCTTGGTATTGACTAGCCAAAAAAACATTCAGTACTTC.

This sequence joins TRBV25-1 and TRBJ2-2; tentative D call: TRBD1 (5 bases). The ends were cut back, 0 bases at V and 6 bases at J, with 8 bases in the middle. Germline V gene data show CDR1 as MGHDK and CDR2 as SYGVNS. CDR3 length equals 14 residues. CDR3 amino acids: CASSEYQGSGELFF. CDR3 DNA: TGTGCCAGCAGTGAATACCAGGGTTCCGGGGAGCTGTTTTTT.

The chain links TRBV5-1 to TRBJ2-1, with 13 bases fitting TRBD2. This CDR3 region has 15 residues. V was clipped by 4 bases and J by 8 bases; unmatched bases: 6. Germline V CDR1 and CDR2: SGHRS, YFSETQ. CDR3: CASSRTSGGGYEQFF. The CDR3 DNA reads as TGCGCCAGCAGCCGGACTAGCGGGGGTGGCTATGAGCAGTTCTTC.

This clonotype has just a few counts. The rearrangement joins TRBV7-2 to TRBJ2-5; 11 nucleotides line up with TRBD2. Germline values: CDR1 SGHTA, CDR2 FQGNSA. V shed 3 bases and J 5 bases; nucleotides not matched to a gene: 11. The CDR3 length is 17 residues. The CDR3 sequence is CASSFYPLAGGRETQYF. The CDR3 DNA reads TGTGCCAGCAGCTTCTATCCCCTAGCGGGGGGAAGGGAGACCCAGTACTTC.

This clonotype was seen at least ten times. The rearrangement links TRBV7-8 to TRBJ2-7; 7 nucleotides agree with TRBD2. V shed 5 bases and J 7 bases; nucleotides not matched to a gene: 2. The CDR3 runs 11 residues. Germline V gives CDR1 SGHVS, CDR2 FQNEAQ. In DNA, the CDR3 is TGTGCCAGCAGCGTCGGGAGGGAGCAGTACTTC. This codes for CASSVGREQYF.

The rearrangement uses TRBV5-6 and TRBJ2-3, with a possible D match to TRBD1 (5 bases). The CDR3 contains 12 residues. Between the trimmed V and J ends, which lost 2 bases and 13 bases, there was a span of 14 bases. Germline loops: CDR1 SGHDT, CDR2 YYEEEE. The CDR3 DNA reads as TGTGCCAGCAGCTTAGGTCCAATCAGGGAGTATTTT. The encoded protein is CASSLGPIREYF.

This chain links TRBV27 with TRBJ1-6, with D unclear. The V and J ends lost 5 bases and 4 bases respectively, with 21 bases between them. The CDR3 loop spans 18 amino acids. In germline, CDR1 is MNHEY, CDR2 SMNVEV (reference sequence). This CDR3 reads CASSHRNPGKGYNSPLHF. Here the CDR3 DNA reads TGTGCCAGCAGTCACCGGAATCCGGGGAAAGGATATAATTCACCCCTCCACTTT.